This entry features one T cell receptor beta chain sequence. This record comes from a study of blood T cell repertoires in COVID-19. Study context: T cells, B-cell-depleted T cells, or PBMCs supplied cDNA or gDNA.

J gave up 2 bases and V 5 bases, and 6 bases lay outside the gene matches. The CDR3 contains 15 residues. The germline V gene has CDR1 LGHNA and CDR2 YNFKEQ. TCRdb's copy holds only in-frame clones and misses some; the assay was immunoSEQ multiplex PCR. The sample carries about 160,000 clones, about nine tenths recorded once. The sample comprised peripheral blood. The TCR sequence derives from a woman aged 55-69 years who had recovered from COVID-19. The rearrangement joins TRBV4-2 to TRBJ2-3; 8 nucleotides line up with TRBD1. For the CDR3, the DNA is TGTGCCAGCAGCTCGGGACAGGAGTACACAGATACGCAGTATTTT. Its translation: CASSSGQEYTDTQYF.